The 25 T cell receptor beta chains presented below share a single source sample, sequenced in a study of technical replicates of blood from a few donors. Clones were read by immunoSEQ multiplex PCR, and TCRdb kept only the in-frame ones, dropping some. The sample holds around 80,000 clones, 93% seen once. The sample consisted of T cells isolated from PBMCs. The receptor source for this set is a human donor in good health.

This clone was observed once. The chain couples TRBV27 to TRBJ1-2; 9 nucleotides line up with TRBD1. CDR3 length: 14 amino acids. V lost 4 bases, J lost 7 bases, and 7 bases stayed unmatched. Germline V gene sequence: CDR1 MNHEY, CDR2 SMNVEV (reference sequence). In nucleotides, the CDR3 is TGTGCCAGCAGTTCAAGACAGGGGGAGGTTGGCTACACCTTC. Translated, it gives CASSSRQGEVGYTF.

This chain links TRBV5-4 with TRBJ1-2; tentatively, D is TRBD1 (5 bases). Trimming pared 0 bases from V and 1 base from J, leaving 7 bases between. The CDR3 is made up of 14 amino acids. Germline CDR1 SGHNT, CDR2 YYREEE (reference sequence). CDR3 protein: CASSLDGGNYGYTF. CDR3 nucleotides: TGTGCCAGCAGCTTGGACGGGGGTAACTATGGCTACACCTTC.

The sample holds one count of this clone. This CDR3 is also generated by other DNA sequences in the sample. The CDR3 reads CASSNDYGGDSYEQYF. As DNA, the CDR3 is TGCGCCAGCAGCAATGACTATGGCGGGGACTCCTACGAGCAGTACTTC. V and J are TRBV5-1 and TRBJ2-7, with D maybe TRBD2 (6 bases). V lost 4 bases and J lost 0, with 17 bases in between. CDR1 and CDR2 from the germline V gene are SGHRS and YFSETQ. The CDR3 consists of 16 residues. Variable domain in full (rest from reference TRBV5-1 and TRBJ2-7): KAGVTQTPRYLIKTRGQQVTLSCSPISGHRSVSWYQQTPGQGLQFLFEYFSETQRNKGNFPGRFSGRQFSNSRSEMNVSTLELGDSALYLCASSNDYGGDSYEQYFGPGTRLTVT.

V usage is TRBV10-1 and J usage is TRBJ2-2; a weak D match, TRBD1 (6 bases). V was pared by 3 bases and J by 5 bases, with 22 bases between. CDR1 is WNHNN and CDR2 is SYGVQD in the germline V gene (reference sequence). This CDR3 spans 18 amino acids. The CDR3 region is CASSDESGAMWGTGELFF. As DNA, the CDR3 is TGCGCCAGCAGTGACGAGTCAGGGGCGATGTGGGGTACCGGGGAGCTGTTTTTT.

The J gene is TRBJ2-5, the V gene TRBV18, with D hard to call. The CDR3 length is 13 residues. V dropped 11 bases and J dropped 2 bases, with 15 bases sitting between them. CDR1 and CDR2 from the germline V gene are KGHSH and LQKENI. The CDR3 region has the DNA TGTGCCTCCATGGGCACAACTCAAGAGACCCAGTACTTC. This gives the protein CASMGTTQETQYF.

The rearrangement joins TRBV2 to TRBJ1-1; the D is unclear. The CDR3 length is 13 residues. Germline loops: CDR1 SNHLY, CDR2 FYNNEI. The CDR3 DNA is TGTGCTAGCCAGCCCCCCGCGGGGACTGAAGCTTTCTTT. Translating gives CASQPPAGTEAFF. Looking up the rest from reference TRBV2 and TRBJ1-1 gives the full variable domain: EPEVTQTPSHQVTQMGQEVILRCVPISNHLYFYWYRQILGQKVEFLVSFYNNEISEKSEIFDDQFSVERPDGSNFTLKIRSTKLEDSAMYFCASQPPAGTEAFFGQGTRLTVV.

This rearrangement joins TRBV6-4 to TRBJ1-2; D uncertain. V shed 4 bases and J shed 4 bases, with 16 bases lying between them. Germline lookup yields CDR1 MRHNA and CDR2 SNTAGT. CDR3 length: 15 residues. CDR3 sequence reads: CASSATSGGIYGYTF. DNA for the CDR3: TGTGCCAGCAGTGCCACGAGTGGAGGGATCTATGGCTACACCTTC.

This clone was counted once. The chain is built from TRBV6-1 and TRBJ2-7; 7 positions agree with TRBD1. The CDR3 length is 14 residues. Germline CDR1 and CDR2: MNHNS and SASEGT. Trimming at V came to 6 bases and at J to 3 bases, leaving 8 bases not matched to a gene. DNA for the CDR3: TGTGCCAGCAGCGACCGGGACAGACACTACGAGCAGTACTTC. Amino acid sequence: CASSDRDRHYEQYF.

This sequence joins TRBV18 and TRBJ1-1; weak D call: TRBD1 (5 bases). The CDR3 has 15 residues. Germline CDR1 is KGHSH and CDR2 is LQKENI. V was clipped by 0 bases and J by 2 bases, with 10 bases between them. CDR3 nucleotides: TGTGCCAGCTCACCACCGGGGGGACTAAACACTGAAGCTTTCTTT. It yields the protein CASSPPGGLNTEAFF.

The chain combines TRBV5-4 with TRBJ2-5, with D possibly TRBD2 on 7 matching bases. Germline assignment: CDR1 SGHNT and CDR2 YYREEE (reference sequence). The CDR3 sequence is 16 residues long. Trimming took off 0 bases at V and 0 bases at J, with 12 bases between the two ends. The CDR3 bases are TGTGCCAGCAGCTTGGGGAGGGGGGGGAACCAAGAGACCCAGTACTTC. Translation: CASSLGRGGNQETQYF.

The chain joins TRBV5-8 to TRBJ1-1; no definite D call. The V gene's germline CDR1 is SGHTS and CDR2 YDEGEE. The CDR3 contains 13 residues. V was shortened by 4 bases and J by 11 bases, with 18 bases between the two germline ends. As DNA, the CDR3 is TGTGCCAGCAGCCCGGGTCTTGTCCTCGACGCTTTCTTT. This gives the protein CASSPGLVLDAFF. The whole variable domain, filled in from reference TRBV5-8 and TRBJ1-1, reads EAGVTQSPTHLIKTRGQQATLRCSPISGHTSVYWYQQALGLGLQFLLWYDEGEERNRGNFPPRFSGRQFPNYSSELNVNALELEDSALYLCASSPGLVLDAFFGQGTRLTVV.

The rearrangement links TRBV30 to TRBJ1-4; D is possibly TRBD1 (5 bases). V lost 3 bases and J lost 4, with 9 bases in between. From germline, CDR1 is GTSNPN and CDR2 SVGIG (reference sequence). The CDR3 contains 13 residues. The CDR3 nucleotides are TGTGCCTGGAGCCTGGGGCTTAATGAAAAACTGTTTTTT. Translated, it gives CAWSLGLNEKLFF.

The chain carries TRBV28 and TRBJ1-2, with 7 bases lining up with TRBD1. This CDR3 has 15 residues. Germline V gene lookup returns CDR1 MDHEN and CDR2 SYDVKM. Losses at the gene ends were 7 bases for V and 4 bases for J; bases not matched to a gene: 12. The CDR3 coding sequence is TGTGCCAGCAACACTCCGGGACAGAACCTCTATGGCTACACCTTC. This sequence encodes CASNTPGQNLYGYTF.

The rearrangement joins TRBV13 to TRBJ1-1; TRBD1 might be the D (5 bases). The CDR3 totals 14 residues. Germline loops: CDR1 PRHDT, CDR2 FYEKMQ (reference sequence). V was shortened by 5 bases and J by 2 bases, with 12 bases between the two germline ends. CDR3 in DNA: TGTGCCAGCAGCCACAGACAGCCCAACACTGAAGCTTTCTTT. Its translation is CASSHRQPNTEAFF.

The chain combines TRBV4-2 with TRBJ2-1; 9 bases are a match to TRBD2. CDR1 and CDR2 (germline): LGHNA, YNFKEQ. Unmatched junction bases numbered 9, after V lost 0 bases and J lost 9 bases. This CDR3 spans 16 amino acids. This CDR3 reads CASSQESGRRSFEQFF. The CDR3, as DNA: TGTGCCAGCAGCCAAGAAAGCGGGAGGAGGTCCTTTGAGCAGTTCTTC.

The chain employs TRBV28 and TRBJ2-2, with D possibly TRBD2 on 5 matching bases. The CDR3 is 15 residues long. With 0 bases removed from V and 2 bases from J, the gap between germline ends came to 7 bases. The germline V gene encodes CDR1 MDHEN and CDR2 SYDVKM. In nucleotides, the CDR3 is TGTGCCAGCAGTTTATGGGCGGGCAACACCGGGGAGCTGTTTTTT. Translated, it gives CASSLWAGNTGELFF.

This chain links TRBV5-1 with TRBJ2-5, with 11 positions matching TRBD2. V lost 4 bases, J lost 5 bases, and 4 bases stayed unmatched. The CDR3 is 14 amino acids. Germline CDR1 and CDR2: SGHRS and YFSETQ. The CDR3 nucleotides are TGCGCCAGCAGCCCGGGACTAGCGGAGGAGACCCAGTACTTC. This translates into CASSPGLAEETQYF.

The gene calls are TRBV29-1 and TRBJ2-2; TRBD1 is a possible D gene (6 bases). The length of the CDR3 is 14 residues. In germline, CDR1 is SQVTM, CDR2 ANQGSEA. V dropped 7 bases and J dropped 0 bases, with 12 bases sitting between them. CDR3 DNA sequence: TGCAGCGGGAAGACAGGCGCGAACACCGGGGAGCTGTTTTTT. This sequence encodes CSGKTGANTGELFF.

This chain connects TRBV5-4 to TRBJ2-5; D might be TRBD1 (5 bases). Germline values: CDR1 SGHNT, CDR2 YYREEE (reference sequence). The CDR3 sequence is 13 residues long. V was pared by 4 bases and J by 5 bases, with 12 bases between. CDR3 DNA sequence: TGTGCCAGCAGCAAAGGGGCTGGGGAGACCCAGTACTTC. It is translated as CASSKGAGETQYF.

This sequence joins TRBV5-1 and TRBJ1-2; TRBD1 matches at 9 bases. Germline loops: CDR1 SGHRS, CDR2 YFSETQ. This CDR3 contains 18 residues. V lost 4 bases to trimming and J lost 6 bases; unmatched junction nucleotides: 19. The CDR3 region is CASSLQLLGTGTFHGYTF. In DNA, the CDR3 is TGCGCCAGCAGCCTACAATTATTGGGGACAGGGACCTTTCATGGCTACACCTTC.

The V gene is TRBV4-2, the J gene TRBJ1-4; weak D call: TRBD1 (6 bases). V was trimmed by 1 base and J by 7 bases, leaving 13 bases between them. Per germline, CDR1 LGHNA and CDR2 YNFKEQ. There are 15 residues in the CDR3. The CDR3 reads CASSQADVGAEKLFF. The CDR3 DNA is TGTGCCAGCAGCCAAGCTGATGTGGGGGCTGAAAAACTGTTTTTT.

The chain employs TRBV2 and TRBJ1-4, with 10 bases identical to TRBD1. The length of the CDR3 is 14 residues. CDR1 and CDR2 (germline): SNHLY, FYNNEI. V shed 8 bases and J 5 bases; nucleotides not matched to a gene: 5. CDR3 in amino acids: CASYQTGGNEKLFF. CDR3 bases: TGTGCCAGCTATCAGACAGGGGGCAATGAAAAACTGTTTTTT.

The chain joins TRBV6-1 to TRBJ2-5; TRBD1 is a possible D gene (7 bases). Germline CDR1 is MNHNS and CDR2 is SASEGT. CDR3 length: 15 residues. V lost 4 bases and J lost 3, with 15 bases in between. This CDR3 is CASSGGTVAEETQYF. CDR3 DNA sequence: TGTGCCAGCAGTGGCGGGACAGTCGCGGAAGAGACCCAGTACTTC.

The rearrangement joins TRBV28 to TRBJ2-1; 10 nucleotides line up with TRBD2. Looked up from germline, CDR1 is MDHEN and CDR2 is SYDVKM. With V trimmed by 5 bases and J by 5 bases, 6 bases remained unmatched. The CDR3 runs 15 residues. The CDR3 DNA is TGTGCCAGCAGTAAACTAGCGGGAAACCACAATGAGCAGTTCTTC. This codes for CASSKLAGNHNEQFF.

The rearrangement joins TRBV25-1 to TRBJ1-2; 9 bases agree with TRBD1. With V trimmed by 8 bases and J by 6 bases, 13 bases remained unmatched. The CDR3 has 15 residues. Germline CDR1 is MGHDK and CDR2 is SYGVNS. DNA of the CDR3: TGTGCCAGCTCTTTTACGGTTAGGACAGGGGATGGCTACACCTTC. It translates to CASSFTVRTGDGYTF.